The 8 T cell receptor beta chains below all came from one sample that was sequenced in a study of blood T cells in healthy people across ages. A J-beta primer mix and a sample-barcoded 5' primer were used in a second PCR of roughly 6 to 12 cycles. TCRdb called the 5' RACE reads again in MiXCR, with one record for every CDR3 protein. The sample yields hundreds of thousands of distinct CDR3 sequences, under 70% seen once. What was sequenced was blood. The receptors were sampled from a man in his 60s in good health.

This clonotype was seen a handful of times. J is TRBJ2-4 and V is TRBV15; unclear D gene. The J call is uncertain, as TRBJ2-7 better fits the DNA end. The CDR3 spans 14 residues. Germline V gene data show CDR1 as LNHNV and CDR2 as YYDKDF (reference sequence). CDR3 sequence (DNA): TGTGCCACCAGCAGAGGTTCCCCCTCCTACGAGCAGTACTTC. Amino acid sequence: CATSRGSPSYEQYF.

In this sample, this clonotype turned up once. As DNA, the CDR3 is TGTGCCAGCAGTGAAAAGGGGGTGCGGCAGTACTTC. Translated: CASSEKGVRQYF. V usage is TRBV2 and J usage is TRBJ2-5, with D perhaps TRBD1 (6 bases). V was pared by 2 bases and J by 11 bases, with 12 bases between. CDR1 and CDR2 (germline): SNHLY, FYNNEI. The CDR3 is 12 amino acids. Combining the CDR3 with reference TRBV2 and TRBJ2-5 gives the whole variable domain EPEVTQTPSHQVTQMGQEVILRCVPISNHLYFYWYRQILGQKVEFLVSFYNNEISEKSEIFDDQFSVERPDGSNFTLKIRSTKLEDSAMYFCASSEKGVRQYFGPGTRLLVL.

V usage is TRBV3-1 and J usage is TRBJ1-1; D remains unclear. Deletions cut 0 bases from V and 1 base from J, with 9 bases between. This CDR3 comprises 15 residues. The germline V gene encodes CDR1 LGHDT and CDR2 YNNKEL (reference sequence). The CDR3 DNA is TGTGCCAGCAGCCAAGATAGGCATCCGAACACTGAAGCTTTCTTT. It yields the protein CASSQDRHPNTEAFF.

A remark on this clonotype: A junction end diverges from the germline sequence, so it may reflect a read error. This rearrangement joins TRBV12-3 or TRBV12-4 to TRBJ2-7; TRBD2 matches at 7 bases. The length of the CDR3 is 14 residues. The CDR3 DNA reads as TGCGCCAGCAGTTTTGGGGGGGGCTCCTACGAGCAGTACTTC. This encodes CASSFGGGSYEQYF.

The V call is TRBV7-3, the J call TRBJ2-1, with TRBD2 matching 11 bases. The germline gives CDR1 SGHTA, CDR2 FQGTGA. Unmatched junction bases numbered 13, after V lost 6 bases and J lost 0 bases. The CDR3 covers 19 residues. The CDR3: CASSLWGTSGPRSYNEQFF. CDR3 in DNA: TGTGCCAGCAGTCTTTGGGGGACTAGCGGACCCCGCTCCTACAATGAGCAGTTCTTC.

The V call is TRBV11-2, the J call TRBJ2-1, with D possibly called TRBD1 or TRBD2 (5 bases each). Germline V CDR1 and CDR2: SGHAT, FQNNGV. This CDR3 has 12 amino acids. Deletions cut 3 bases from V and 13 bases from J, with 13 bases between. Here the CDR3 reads CASSFPGRGQFF. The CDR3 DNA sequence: TGTGCCAGCAGCTTCCCGGGGCGTGGCCAGTTCTTC.

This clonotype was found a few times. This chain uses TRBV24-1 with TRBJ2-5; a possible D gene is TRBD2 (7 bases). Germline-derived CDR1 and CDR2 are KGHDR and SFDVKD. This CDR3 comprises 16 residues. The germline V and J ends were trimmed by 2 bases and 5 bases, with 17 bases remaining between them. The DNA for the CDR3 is TGTGCCACCAGTGATTCCTTACGGGGGGCGGGGGAGACCCAGTACTTC. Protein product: CATSDSLRGAGETQYF.

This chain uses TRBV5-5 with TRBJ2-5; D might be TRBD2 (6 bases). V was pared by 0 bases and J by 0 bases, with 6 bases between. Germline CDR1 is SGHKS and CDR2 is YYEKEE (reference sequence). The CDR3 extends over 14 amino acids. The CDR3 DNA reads TGTGCCAGCAGCTTGGGGAGGGACCAAGAGACCCAGTACTTC. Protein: CASSLGRDQETQYF.